The T cell receptor beta chain under discussion was sequenced for a study of blood T cell repertoires in COVID-19. Study-wide context: Italy, Spain and the United States were the sources of the convalescent and acute COVID-19 samples.

The V and J ends lost 7 bases and 4 bases, in that order; junction bases with no gene match: 10. This CDR3 is 15 amino acids long. Germline values: CDR1 SNHLY, CDR2 FYNNEI. This table comes from immunoSEQ multiplex PCR, and its TCRdb copy is limited to in-frame clones, with some not included. The data contain over 55,000 clones, 75% to 85% of them seen just once; the ten biggest clones take up about 10%. This clonotype was obtained from a man aged 50 to 59 with COVID-19, enrolled during active disease. This rearrangement joins TRBV2 to TRBJ2-5; 9 bases align to TRBD1. The sequenced material came from peripheral blood. The CDR3 reads CASTLGQGARETQYF. Here the CDR3 DNA reads TGTGCCAGCACCCTGGGACAGGGCGCGAGAGAGACCCAGTACTTC.